This is a list of T cell receptor beta chains from one sample in a study of T-cell reconstitution after alpha-beta-depleted transplantation in children. Using its own MiXCR run on the PCR reads, TCRdb lists one record per CDR3 protein. The table has around 76,000 distinct CDR3 sequences, about a sixth seen once. Sample: PBMCs, mostly from graft donor cells, taken 360 days after TCRalphabeta/CD19-depleted stem cell transplant. Receptors originate from a male patient aged 2 to 10 who had a stem cell transplant for acute lymphoblastic leukemia, so the T cells may come from the graft donor. The CDR3 runs from the conserved cysteine through the conserved F or W. Fields, in order: CDR3 protein, CDR3 DNA, V gene, D gene, CDR3 length, clone size, J gene. A D gene is named only where the DNA matches it firmly. Where a row states a size, it is once, few, many or the class of an expanded clone; other rows omit it.

CASSRGTSGRAWTGELFF TGTGCCAGCAGCCGCGGGACTAGCGGGAGGGCTTGGACCGGGGAGCTGTTTTTT TRBV12-3/TRBV12-4 TRBD2 18 . TRBJ2-2
CASSQVRDTQYF TGTGCCAGCAGCCAGGTGAGGGATACGCAGTATTTT TRBV2 . 12 many TRBJ2-3
CASSDRAKNSPLHF TGTGCCAGCAGTGACCGGGCCAAGAATTCACCCCTCCACTTT TRBV6-1 . 14 few TRBJ1-6
CARSGTYSYEQYF TGTGCCAGGTCCGGGACATACTCCTACGAGCAGTACTTC TRBV10-3 . 13 many TRBJ2-7
CASSALRETQYF TGTGCCAGCAGTGCCCTCCGTGAGACCCAGTACTTC TRBV12-3/TRBV12-4 . 12 many TRBJ2-5
CASSSGLAGGGSYNEQFF TGCGCCAGCAGCTCCGGACTAGCGGGAGGGGGCTCCTACAATGAGCAGTTCTTC TRBV5-1 TRBD2 18 . TRBJ2-1
CASSFRGTDTQYF TGTGCCAGCAGTTTTAGGGGGACAGATACGCAGTATTTT TRBV12-3/TRBV12-4 . 13 . TRBJ2-3
CASSYSEADGPYEQYF TGTGCCAGCAGTTACTCGGAGGCCGACGGGCCTTACGAGCAGTACTTC TRBV6-5 . 16 many TRBJ2-7
CASTTSGSTYEQYF TGCGCCAGCACCACTAGCGGGAGCACCTACGAGCAGTACTTC TRBV10-2 TRBD2 14 few TRBJ2-7
CATSALGTQSYEQYF TGTGCCACCAGTGCCCTCGGGACTCAATCGTACGAGCAGTACTTC TRBV24-1 . 15 few TRBJ2-7
CAIAVAGAETQYF TGTGCCATCGCGGTAGCGGGAGCGGAGACCCAGTACTTC TRBV10-3 TRBD2 13 few TRBJ2-5
CASSLEGEAYNEQFF TGCGCCAGCAGCTTAGAAGGGGAGGCCTACAATGAGCAGTTCTTC TRBV5-1 . 15 many TRBJ2-1
CASSQAWGNYSYNEQFF TGTGCCAGCAGCCAAGCCTGGGGAAACTACAGCTACAATGAGCAGTTCTTC TRBV14 . 17 . TRBJ2-1
CASSLRGVDYEQYF TGCGCCAGCAGCTTGCGGGGGGTTGACTACGAGCAGTACTTC TRBV5-1 TRBD2 14 . TRBJ2-7
CASSTYSGTGVVKQYF TGTGCCAGCAGCACTTACTCCGGGACAGGTGTGGTGAAGCAGTACTTC TRBV9 TRBD1 16 few TRBJ2-7
CASSLAPGQHYEQYF TGTGCCAGCAGCTTGGCCCCGGGACAACACTACGAGCAGTACTTC TRBV5-6 . 15 . TRBJ2-7
CASSFFPTDTQYF TGTGCCAGCAGCTTCTTTCCCACAGATACGCAGTATTTT TRBV5-5 . 13 many TRBJ2-3
CASSFRLNTEAFF TGTGCCAGCAGCTTCAGATTAAACACTGAAGCTTTCTTT TRBV5-5 . 13 . TRBJ1-1
CASSQLRGLAGPYEQYF TGCGCCAGCAGCCAATTAAGGGGACTAGCGGGACCCTACGAGCAGTACTTC TRBV4-1 TRBD2 17 few TRBJ2-7
CASIGVAGGPDTQYF TGCGCCAGCATCGGTGTAGCGGGAGGGCCAGATACGCAGTATTTT TRBV5-1 TRBD2 15 few TRBJ2-3
CSARGDRIKETQYF TGCAGTGCTAGAGGAGACAGGATTAAGGAGACCCAGTACTTC TRBV20-1 . 14 . TRBJ2-5
CASSHLAGSIWFF TGTGCCAGCAGCCATCTAGCGGGTTCCATTTGGTTCTTC TRBV7-9 TRBD2 13 . TRBJ2-1
CASSRYGGYNEQFF TGTGCCAGCAGCCGCTATGGAGGGTACAATGAGCAGTTCTTC TRBV6-1 . 14 few TRBJ2-1
CASEENEQFF TGTGCCAGCGAAGAGAATGAGCAGTTCTTC TRBV2 . 10 few TRBJ2-1
CASMWGMMDTQYF TGTGCCAGCATGTGGGGTATGATGGATACGCAGTATTTT TRBV7-9 . 13 many TRBJ2-3
CASSLVRTMNYGYTF TGTGCCAGCAGCTTAGTAAGGACCATGAACTATGGCTACACCTTC TRBV7-9 . 15 . TRBJ1-2
CASSPNRQYVSTEAFF TGTGCCAGCAGCCCGAACAGACAGTATGTGAGCACTGAAGCTTTCTTT TRBV7-9 . 16 many TRBJ1-1